This T cell receptor (beta chain) was sequenced in a study of blood T cell repertoires in COVID-19 (dated by TCRdb to between 2020 and 2021). Broadly, across the study: Collaborator samples came from the United States, Italy and Spain and covered acute and convalescent phases of COVID-19. The samples were drawn from two sources: the first 160 participants of the ongoing ImmuneRACE study, and 1,000 to 1,500 subjects contributed by 6 global collaborators. The prospective study material was composed of cDNA or gDNA derived from T cells, B-cell-depleted T cells, or PBMCs. The repertoires were released in a freely available public database intended as a resource for research on the immune response to SARS-CoV-2. Where available, HLA class I and class II types were obtained from metadata supplied by the sample provider rather than from assay-based typing. Sample metadata almost always included a de-identified subject ID, COVID-19 status, age in years and sex. Subjects who had been exposed to COVID-19, were actively infected with it, or had recovered from it provided the deeply sampled blood TCRbeta repertoires that made up the dataset.

Results the study describes overall, beyond this receptor: The quantity of clinical and demographic metadata differed by source and by participant and was supplied without curation.

On this clone: The antigen this receptor binds is unknown. There are no base qualities to consult, and no much larger clone falls within one base.

The collaborating institutions used their own protocols to collect whole blood in K2EDTA tubes. Collaborator samples were shipped for TCRbeta analysis as frozen whole blood, isolated PBMCs, or DNA extracted from either sample type. TCRbeta CDR3 regions were amplified from genomic DNA using the immunoSEQ Assay, a bias-controlled multiplex PCR. Concerning the study's data processing: Nucleated cell counts per sample were estimated from amplification of reference gene primers within the assay. Sequence reads were collapsed and filtered to measure the absolute abundance of every unique TCRbeta CDR3 rearrangement. For each sample, productive Simpson clonality was calculated by taking the square root of Simpson's diversity index across productive rearrangements. TCRdb provides this immuneACCESS table in a form limited to in-frame rearrangements. Some clones are lacking; in checked studies, under half of them reflect an unresolved V gene, and why the rest are absent is not known. V, J and clone size were drawn from that table, and D and trimming were deduced from the DNA. This sample lists 110,000 to 150,000 clones; 84% were detected once. The top ten constitute more than 40% of the sample.

V is trimmed back by 4 bases and J by 5 bases, and the junction contains 4 bases that no gene match accounts for. Reading from cysteine to phenylalanine, the CDR3 counts 15 amino acids. Solely the CDR3 DNA is kept, with 45 bases framed from the first base. As encoded in the germline V gene, CDR1 is KGHDR while CDR2 is SFDVKD. This receptor was identified in a human donor in a cohort sampled during active COVID-19. The sequence is built from TRBV24-1 and TRBJ2-5; TRBD2 aligns with 12 central bases. The sequencing sample was made of peripheral blood. CDR3 loop: CATSDPGTSGETQYF. The DNA reads TGTGCCACCAGTGACCCCGGGACTAGCGGGGAGACCCAGTACTTC.